This entry lists 17 T cell receptor beta chains sequenced from one sample in a study of neoadjuvant anti-PD-1 for oral cavity cancer (dated by TCRdb to about 2021). Library creation used the immunoSEQ multiplex PCR assay. TCRdb limited this immuneACCESS table to in-frame rearrangements with V and J called. A share of clones is missing; checked studies link under half to unresolved V genes, and the rest is unexplained. The table for this sample lists 9,500 to 12,000 clones; 45% to 60% of them were counted only once. About 27% of the sample is taken by the ten largest. In light of the paper, this sample's time point label describes: before neoadjuvant nivolumab. Here the sequenced sample was tumor tissue, taken before nivolumab (anti-PD-1) treatment. These TCRs come from a person between 40 and 79 years old with oral cavity squamous cell carcinoma.

This clone was observed a handful of times. V is TRBV4-3 and J is TRBJ1-4; maybe TRBD1 (5 bases). Trimming removed 0 bases from V and 15 bases from J, with 20 bases in between. The CDR3 runs to 15 residues. Germline CDR1 LGHNA, CDR2 YSLEER. CDR3 DNA sequence: TGCGCCAGCAGCCAAGAGGGACGAAGCCACGACCGGGTGTTTTTT. This codes for CASSQEGRSHDRVFF.

The J gene is TRBJ2-7, the V gene TRBV19; 8 bases are shared with TRBD2. The length of the CDR3 is 15 residues. Germline V gene data show CDR1 as LNHDA and CDR2 as SQIVND (reference sequence). V was clipped by 5 bases and J by 6 bases; unmatched bases: 12. CDR3 sequence reads: CASSPLPGGQSEQYF. The DNA for the CDR3 is TGTGCCAGTAGTCCCCTACCGGGGGGGCAAAGCGAGCAGTACTTC.

This clone was observed a handful of times. The rearrangement uses TRBV13 and TRBJ2-1; 8 positions match TRBD2. J lost 0 bases, V lost 4 bases, and 2 bases had no gene match. Germline values: CDR1 PRHDT, CDR2 FYEKMQ (reference sequence). The CDR3 has 15 residues. DNA for the CDR3: TGTGCCAGCAGCTGGGGACTAGTCTCCTACAATGAGCAGTTCTTC. Translation gives CASSWGLVSYNEQFF.

This sequence joins TRBV27 and TRBJ1-3; 7 bases line up with TRBD1. This CDR3 is built from 15 residues. J lost 0 bases, V lost 6 bases, and 5 bases had no gene match. Germline lookup yields CDR1 MNHEY and CDR2 SMNVEV (reference sequence). CDR3 nucleotides: TGTGCCAGCAGCCACGACAGGGACTCTGGAAACACCATATATTTT. Amino acid sequence: CASSHDRDSGNTIYF.

This clone has just a few counts. The chain carries TRBV7-2 and TRBJ1-2; possible D gene TRBD1, 5 bases. The CDR3 length is 13 residues. Germline lookup yields CDR1 SGHTA and CDR2 FQGNSA. V dropped 5 bases and J dropped 4 bases, with 11 bases sitting between them. For the CDR3, the DNA is TGTGCCAGCAGCCGAGACAGCACCTATGGCTACACCTTC. Amino acids: CASSRDSTYGYTF.

By share, this clone counts as large. The V gene is TRBV5-1, the J gene TRBJ1-1, with unresolved D. The CDR3 length is 14 residues. V lost 0 bases and J lost 1, with 7 bases in between. Looked up from germline, CDR1 is SGHRS and CDR2 is YFSETQ. This CDR3 reads CASSLAHGNTEAFF. DNA of the CDR3: TGCGCCAGCAGCTTGGCCCACGGGAACACTGAAGCTTTCTTT.

With respect to this clone: The junction does not match germline at one end; this may be a read error. V is TRBV4-2 and J is TRBJ1-5; 7 bases agree with TRBD1. From germline, CDR1 is LGHNA and CDR2 YNFKEQ. The CDR3 runs 15 residues. The CDR3 sequence is CASSRGTALKLGPAF. DNA for the CDR3: TGTGCCAGCAGCCGAGGGACAGCGCTGAAACTGGGCCCAGCATTT.

This clone was counted between two and nine times. The chain couples TRBV4-3 to TRBJ1-2, with D unclear. The ends were cut back, 4 bases at V and 4 bases at J, with 13 bases in the middle. The CDR3 sequence is 14 residues long. In germline, CDR1 is LGHNA, CDR2 YSLEER. CDR3 loop: CASSPLGNLYGYTF. The CDR3, as DNA: TGCGCCAGCAGCCCCTTAGGGAACCTCTATGGCTACACCTTC.

The gene calls are TRBV7-2 and TRBJ2-7, with a tentative D call TRBD1 (5 bases). Trimming removed 1 base from V and 1 base from J, with 14 bases in between. This CDR3 spans 16 amino acids. Germline V gene data show CDR1 as SGHTA and CDR2 as FQGNSA. CDR3 in DNA: TGTGCCAGCAGCTTAGTAGGCCAGGGTCTATCCTACGAGCAGTACTTC. This encodes CASSLVGQGLSYEQYF.

V is TRBV10-2 and J is TRBJ1-2; possible D gene TRBD1, 5 bases. The CDR3 sequence is 17 residues long. V shed 4 bases and J shed 0 bases, with 18 bases lying between them. From germline, CDR1 is WSHSY and CDR2 SAAADI. The CDR3 reads CASSGGGVRFTNYGYTF. The CDR3 DNA reads as TGCGCCAGCAGTGGTGGAGGGGTTCGCTTCACTAACTATGGCTACACCTTC.

The chain employs TRBV6-6 and TRBJ1-2; the match to TRBD1 covers 9 bases. The V and J ends lost 0 bases and 4 bases, in that order; junction bases with no gene match: 6. Germline V gives CDR1 MNHNY, CDR2 SVGAGI (reference sequence). CDR3 length equals 16 residues. The CDR3 nucleotides read TGTGCCAGCAGTTACTCGTGGGACAGGGCGTTCTATGGCTACACCTTC. Amino acids: CASSYSWDRAFYGYTF.

The chain recombines TRBV6-5 with TRBJ1-3; D is perhaps TRBD1 (5 bases). The CDR3 spans 16 residues. Per germline, CDR1 MNHEY and CDR2 SVGAGI. Trimming removed 2 bases from V and 0 bases from J, with 11 bases in between. In DNA form, the CDR3 reads TGTGCCAGCAGTTACGCGGGGCAGAGCTCTGGAAACACCATATATTTT. Encoded protein: CASSYAGQSSGNTIYF.

V usage is TRBV7-8 and J usage is TRBJ2-1; 7 bases are shared with TRBD1. This CDR3 has 14 amino acids. The V segment lost 5 bases and the J segment 5 bases; nucleotides outside the gene matches: 6. Germline V gene lookup returns CDR1 SGHVS and CDR2 FQNEAQ. CDR3 loop: CASSIRDRHNEQFF. CDR3 bases: TGTGCCAGCAGCATCCGGGACAGACACAATGAGCAGTTCTTC. Together with reference TRBV7-8 and TRBJ2-1, the CDR3 gives the full variable domain: GAGVSQSPRYKVAKRGQDVALRCDPISGHVSLFWYQQALGQGPEFLTYFQNEAQLDKSGLPSDRFFAERPEGSVSTLKIQRTQQEDSAVYLCASSIRDRHNEQFFGPGTRLTVL.

Only a few counts were recorded for this clone. V gene TRBV2 combines with J gene TRBJ2-7; D is possibly TRBD1 (6 bases). The length of the CDR3 is 14 residues. Germline CDR1 reads SNHLY; CDR2 reads FYNNEI. The germline V and J ends were trimmed by 2 bases and 11 bases, with 19 bases remaining between them. The CDR3 loop is CASSETRQGRKEYF. For the CDR3, the DNA is TGTGCCAGCAGTGAAACGAGGCAGGGGCGAAAGGAGTACTTC. The complete variable domain, with remaining parts taken from reference TRBV2 and TRBJ2-7, reads EPEVTQTPSHQVTQMGQEVILRCVPISNHLYFYWYRQILGQKVEFLVSFYNNEISEKSEIFDDQFSVERPDGSNFTLKIRSTKLEDSAMYFCASSETRQGRKEYFGPGTRLTVT.

This clone occurred a few times. The chain links TRBV7-9 to TRBJ1-4, with 8 bases that match TRBD1. CDR1 is SEHNR and CDR2 is FQNEAQ in the germline V gene (reference sequence). There are 15 residues in the CDR3. V was clipped by 3 bases and J by 8 bases; unmatched bases: 8. The CDR3 DNA reads TGTGCCAGCAGCTTTTTCGGACAGGGAGGCGAAAAACTGTTTTTT. It encodes CASSFFGQGGEKLFF.

This clone was seen more than once but under ten times. The CDR3 nucleotides are TGTGCCACCAGTCGGCGGGATGGGACCGGGGAGCTGTTTTTT. It specifies CATSRRDGTGELFF. The V gene is TRBV15, the J gene TRBJ2-2; D perhaps matches TRBD2 (6 bases). Between the trimmed V and J ends, which lost 6 bases and 5 bases, there was a span of 13 bases. The CDR3 consists of 14 residues. CDR1 is LNHNV, CDR2 YYDKDF, per germline (reference sequence).

In its sample, this clone is medium-sized. The gene calls are TRBV10-1 and TRBJ2-2, with D possibly matching TRBD1 (7 bases). The CDR3 is 14 residues long. The V and J ends lost 9 bases and 1 base respectively, with 12 bases between them. Germline lookup yields CDR1 WNHNN and CDR2 SYGVQD (reference sequence). The CDR3 nucleotides are TGCGCCAGTAGTCAGGGGGGGAACACCGGGGAGCTGTTTTTT. This translates into CASSQGGNTGELFF.